This TCR beta chain originates from a study of control samples from healthy donors and cancer patients. Germline V gives CDR1 MNHNS, CDR2 SASEGT. Trimming removed 3 bases from V and 2 bases from J, with 7 bases in between. This CDR3 has 13 residues. Measured with immunoSEQ multiplex PCR; TCRdb has only the in-frame clones, and not every one. This sample carries 90,000 to 100,000 clones, roughly 83% of them seen once, and the ten largest clones take approximately 10%. The clonotype comes from a woman in her 30s in good health. The sample taken for sequencing was blood. The rearrangement uses TRBV6-1 and TRBJ1-1, with D uncertain. CDR3 DNA sequence: TGTGCCAGCAGTGAGCGAGGTAACACTGAAGCTTTCTTT. Protein: CASSERGNTEAFF.